The TCR beta chain under discussion was sequenced for a study of cytomegalovirus exposure and HLA in healthy donors. Primers: 60 Vbeta forward and 13 Jbeta reverse. This table comes from immunoSEQ multiplex PCR, and its TCRdb copy is limited to in-frame clones, with some not included. The table has some 150,000 clones, around 82% seen once. Trimming took off 1 base at V and 7 bases at J, with 5 bases between the two ends. The germline CDR1 and CDR2 sequences are MDHEN and SYDVKM. The CDR3 covers 11 residues. Study-level results: A later analysis linked around 17,000 TCR beta sequences to HLA alleles at 0.05 false discovery rate.

Turning to this clone: Its antigen is currently unknown.

This receptor was obtained from a man in his fifties in good health and CMV-seronegative. Sequencing was done on a sample of PBMCs. V gene TRBV28 combines with J gene TRBJ2-7; unclear D gene. CDR3: CASSLSGEQYF. As DNA, the CDR3 is TGTGCCAGCAGTTTATCCGGTGAGCAGTACTTC.